These 8 T cell receptor beta chains share one sample of origin, sequenced in a study of cytomegalovirus exposure and HLA in healthy donors. Vbeta (60) and Jbeta (13) primers were used in the PCR. Some clones are missing from TCRdb's copy, which holds only in-frame ones; the method was immunoSEQ multiplex PCR. In the table there are about 55,000 clones, about 84% of which are singletons. The sequencing input was PBMCs. The receptor source for this set is a man between 25 and 39 years old in good health and CMV-seronegative.

The chain employs TRBV6-1 and TRBJ1-6; D is unresolved. The ends were cut back, 2 bases at V and 8 bases at J, with 7 bases in the middle. Germline CDR1 MNHNS, CDR2 SASEGT. This CDR3 comprises 13 residues. The CDR3 sequence is CASSEIEDSPLHF. The CDR3 DNA is TGTGCCAGCAGTGAAATCGAGGATTCACCCCTCCACTTT.

V usage is TRBV7-2 and J usage is TRBJ2-7, with D unclear. In germline, CDR1 is SGHTA, CDR2 FQGNSA. The ends were cut back, 2 bases at V and 2 bases at J, with 7 bases in the middle. The CDR3 runs 13 residues. The CDR3 DNA reads TGTGCCAGCAGCTTATATCGGGCCTACGAGCAGTACTTC. Translation gives CASSLYRAYEQYF.

The chain employs TRBV7-2 and TRBJ2-2; weak D call: TRBD1 (6 bases). Germline CDR1 and CDR2: SGHTA and FQGNSA. V was pared by 1 base and J by 7 bases, with 13 bases between. This CDR3 spans 15 amino acids. As DNA, the CDR3 is TGTGCCAGCAGCTTAGGCAGGGGTTGGGGCGGGGAGCTGTTTTTT. Amino acid sequence: CASSLGRGWGGELFF.

In regard to this clone: Other DNA sequences within the sample encode an identical CDR3. This chain uses TRBV5-1 with TRBJ2-3, with 8 bases fitting TRBD2. Germline V lookup: CDR1 SGHRS, CDR2 YFSETQ. CDR3 length: 14 amino acids. The V segment lost 4 bases and the J segment 1 base; nucleotides outside the gene matches: 2. This chain's CDR3 is CASSPTSGTDTQYF. The DNA for the CDR3 is TGCGCCAGCAGCCCGACTAGCGGCACAGATACGCAGTATTTT.

About this clone itself: This same CDR3 is encoded by further DNA sequences in the sample. The chain combines TRBV7-9 with TRBJ1-2; no clear D. Trimming stripped 8 bases from V and 6 bases from J, with 16 bases between. The length of the CDR3 is 13 residues. The V gene's germline CDR1 is SEHNR and CDR2 FQNEAQ (reference sequence). Here the CDR3 reads CASAPPGSDGYTF. The CDR3 coding sequence is TGTGCCAGCGCCCCCCCGGGGAGCGATGGCTACACCTTC.

The chain carries TRBV6-5 and TRBJ2-7, with 10 bases that match TRBD1. The V and J ends lost 4 bases and 2 bases, in that order; junction bases with no gene match: 2. Germline values: CDR1 MNHEY, CDR2 SVGAGI. This CDR3 is built from 14 residues. The CDR3 sequence is CASSWTGGTYEQYF. The CDR3 nucleotides read TGTGCCAGCAGTTGGACAGGGGGGACCTACGAGCAGTACTTC.

The chain couples TRBV6-5 to TRBJ2-2; TRBD1 matches 8 bases. Judging by the DNA end, TRBJ1-3 fits better; the J call may be wrong. CDR1 and CDR2 from the germline V gene are MNHEY and SVGAGI. The length of the CDR3 is 13 residues. This chain's CDR3 is CASSPGGRNTIYF. The CDR3 DNA is TGTGCCAGCAGCCCAGGGGGCAGAAACACCATATATTTT.

The chain combines TRBV7-9 with TRBJ1-5; the D is unclear. CDR1 is SEHNR, CDR2 FQNEAQ, per germline (reference sequence). Trimming pared 2 bases from V and 0 bases from J, leaving 11 bases between. The CDR3 has 16 amino acids. The CDR3 loop is CASSLSDGYSNQPQHF. Here the CDR3 DNA reads TGTGCCAGCAGCTTATCAGATGGTTATAGCAATCAGCCCCAGCATTTT.